Following are 7 T cell receptor beta chains from one sample sequenced in a study of cytomegalovirus exposure and HLA in healthy donors. The study ran its PCR with 60 Vbeta and 13 Jbeta primers. Repertoires were generated with immunoSEQ multiplex PCR, while TCRdb's copy carries only in-frame clones and drops some. The sample has roughly 120,000 clones, over 60% seen once. Source material: PBMCs. These receptors all come from a man between 18 and 35 years old in good health and CMV-seropositive.

The rearrangement joins TRBV13 to TRBJ2-3, with 13 bases lining up with TRBD2. Germline V gene data show CDR1 as PRHDT and CDR2 as FYEKMQ (reference sequence). CDR3 size: 16 residues. V was pared by 3 bases and J by 6 bases, with 6 bases of the junction left unmatched. CDR3 sequence (DNA): TGTGCCAGCAGCTTGCCCGGGACTAGCGGGGTTGATACGCAGTATTTT. This sequence encodes CASSLPGTSGVDTQYF.

The chain uses TRBV6-1 and TRBJ1-5, with D possibly TRBD1 on 6 matching bases. Trimming removed 6 bases at V and 3 bases at J, with 12 bases between. The CDR3 is made up of 14 amino acids. Germline CDR1 is MNHNS and CDR2 is SASEGT. CDR3 sequence: CASSRDRINQPQHF. The CDR3 DNA is TGTGCCAGCAGCCGTGACAGGATCAATCAGCCCCAGCATTTT.

Concerning this clone itself: Relative to the germline gene, one junction end is altered; a read error may explain this. J is TRBJ2-1 and V is TRBV27; 13 bases are shared with TRBD2. CDR3 size: 18 residues. The germline gives CDR1 MNHEY, CDR2 SMNVEV (reference sequence). CDR3 in DNA: TGTGCCAGCAGTTCCAGGACTAGCGGGAGTAGCTCCTACAATGGGCAGTTCTTC. It yields the protein CASSSRTSGSSSYNGQFF.

The chain is built from TRBV29-1 and TRBJ1-1; D is undetermined. From germline, CDR1 is SQVTM and CDR2 ANQGSEA. The V gene lost 1 base and the J gene lost 0 bases, with 15 bases spanning the gap. The CDR3 runs to 16 residues. The CDR3 DNA reads TGCAGCGTTGAAGTTCCCCATCCGTCTATGAACACTGAAGCTTTCTTT. It is translated as CSVEVPHPSMNTEAFF.

The rearrangement joins TRBV4-2 to TRBJ2-7; 7 bases fit TRBD2. Germline CDR1 and CDR2: LGHNA and YNFKEQ. The V segment lost 0 bases and the J segment 9 bases; nucleotides outside the gene matches: 5. There are 13 residues in the CDR3. The CDR3 reads CASSQDWGGRQYF. Here the CDR3 DNA reads TGTGCCAGCAGCCAAGATTGGGGAGGGAGGCAGTACTTC.

The chain links TRBV19 to TRBJ1-1; TRBD1 aligns across 8 bases. This CDR3 region has 13 residues. CDR1 and CDR2 from the germline V gene are LNHDA and SQIVND (reference sequence). Unmatched junction bases numbered 4, after V lost 4 bases and J lost 6 bases. CDR3 bases: TGTGCCAGTAGTAAAAAGGACAGGGCTGAAGCTTTCTTT. Its translation is CASSKKDRAEAFF.

The rearrangement uses TRBV13 and TRBJ2-7, with a weak D call TRBD1 (5 bases). Trimming cost V 5 bases and J 2 bases, with 13 bases left between them. The CDR3 consists of 14 residues. CDR1 and CDR2 from the germline V gene are PRHDT and FYEKMQ (reference sequence). CDR3 sequence: CASSPGRAAYEQYF. Here the CDR3 DNA reads TGTGCCAGCAGCCCCGGCAGGGCGGCCTACGAGCAGTACTTC.